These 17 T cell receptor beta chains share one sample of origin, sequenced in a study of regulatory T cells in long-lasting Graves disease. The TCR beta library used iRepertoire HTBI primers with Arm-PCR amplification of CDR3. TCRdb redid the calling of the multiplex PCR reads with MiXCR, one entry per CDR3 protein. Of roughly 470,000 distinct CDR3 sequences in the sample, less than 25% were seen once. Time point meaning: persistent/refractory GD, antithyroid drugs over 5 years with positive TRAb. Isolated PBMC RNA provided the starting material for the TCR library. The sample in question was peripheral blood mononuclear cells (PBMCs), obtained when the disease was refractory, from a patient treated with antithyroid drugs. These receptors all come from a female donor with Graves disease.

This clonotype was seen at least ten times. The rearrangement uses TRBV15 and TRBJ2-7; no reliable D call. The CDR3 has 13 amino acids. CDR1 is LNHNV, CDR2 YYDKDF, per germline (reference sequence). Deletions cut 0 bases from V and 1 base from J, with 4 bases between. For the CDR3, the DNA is TGTGCCACCAGCAGAGATTCGTCCTACGAGCAGTACTTC. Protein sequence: CATSRDSSYEQYF.

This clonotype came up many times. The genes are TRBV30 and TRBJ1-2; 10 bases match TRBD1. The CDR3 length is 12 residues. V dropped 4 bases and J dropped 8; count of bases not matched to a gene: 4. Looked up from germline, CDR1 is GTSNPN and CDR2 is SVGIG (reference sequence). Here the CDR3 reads CAWTDRGRGYTF. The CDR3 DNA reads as TGTGCCTGGACTGACAGGGGGCGCGGCTACACCTTC.

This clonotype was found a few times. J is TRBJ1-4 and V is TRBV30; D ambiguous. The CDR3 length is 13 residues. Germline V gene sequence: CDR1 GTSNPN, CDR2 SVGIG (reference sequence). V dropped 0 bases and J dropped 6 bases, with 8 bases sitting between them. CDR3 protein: CAWSVHRDEKLFF. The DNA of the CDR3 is TGTGCCTGGAGTGTACATAGGGATGAAAAACTGTTTTTT.

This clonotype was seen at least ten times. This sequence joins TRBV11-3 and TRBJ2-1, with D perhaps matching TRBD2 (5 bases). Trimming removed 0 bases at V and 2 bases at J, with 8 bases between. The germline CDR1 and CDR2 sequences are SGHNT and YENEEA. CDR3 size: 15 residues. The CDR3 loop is CASSLDMGAYNEQFF. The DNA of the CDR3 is TGTGCCAGCAGCTTAGATATGGGAGCCTACAATGAGCAGTTCTTC.

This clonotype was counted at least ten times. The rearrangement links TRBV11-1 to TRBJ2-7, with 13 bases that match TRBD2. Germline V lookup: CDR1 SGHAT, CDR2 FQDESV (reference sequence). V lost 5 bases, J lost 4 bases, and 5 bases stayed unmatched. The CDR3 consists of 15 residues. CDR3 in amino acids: CASSLRTSGSYEQYF. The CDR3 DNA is TGTGCCAGCAGCCTCAGGACTAGCGGGAGTTACGAGCAGTACTTC.

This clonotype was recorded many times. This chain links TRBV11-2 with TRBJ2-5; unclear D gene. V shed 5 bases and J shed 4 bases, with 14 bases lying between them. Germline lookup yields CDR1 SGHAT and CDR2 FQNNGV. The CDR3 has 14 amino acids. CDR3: CASSPRALTETQYF. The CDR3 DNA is TGTGCCAGCAGCCCCCGGGCTTTAACAGAGACCCAGTACTTC.

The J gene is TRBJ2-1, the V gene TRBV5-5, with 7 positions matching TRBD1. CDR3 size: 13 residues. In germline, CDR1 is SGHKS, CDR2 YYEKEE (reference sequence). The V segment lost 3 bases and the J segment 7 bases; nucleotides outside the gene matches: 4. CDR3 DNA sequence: TGTGCCAGCAGCTCGGGGACAGTGAATGAGCAGTTCTTC. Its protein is CASSSGTVNEQFF.

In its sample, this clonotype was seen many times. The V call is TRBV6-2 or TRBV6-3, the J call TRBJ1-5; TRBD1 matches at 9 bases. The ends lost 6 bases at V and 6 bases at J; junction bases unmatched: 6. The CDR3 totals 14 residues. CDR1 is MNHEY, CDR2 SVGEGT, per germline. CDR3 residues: CASSKDRGGQPQHF. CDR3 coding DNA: TGTGCCAGCAGCAAGGACAGGGGCGGTCAGCCCCAGCATTTT.

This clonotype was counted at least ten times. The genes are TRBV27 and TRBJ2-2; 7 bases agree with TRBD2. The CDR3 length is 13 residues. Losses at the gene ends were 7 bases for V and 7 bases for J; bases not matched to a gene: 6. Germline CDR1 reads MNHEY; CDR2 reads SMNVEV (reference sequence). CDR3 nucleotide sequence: TGTGCCAGCACCCCGGGGGGAGGCGGGGAGCTGTTTTTT. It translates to CASTPGGGGELFF.

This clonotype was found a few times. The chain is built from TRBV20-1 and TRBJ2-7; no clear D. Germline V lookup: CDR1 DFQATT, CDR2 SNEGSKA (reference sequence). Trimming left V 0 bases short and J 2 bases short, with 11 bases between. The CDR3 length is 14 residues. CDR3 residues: CSARDADAPYEQYF. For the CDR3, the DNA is TGCAGTGCTAGAGATGCGGACGCACCCTACGAGCAGTACTTC.

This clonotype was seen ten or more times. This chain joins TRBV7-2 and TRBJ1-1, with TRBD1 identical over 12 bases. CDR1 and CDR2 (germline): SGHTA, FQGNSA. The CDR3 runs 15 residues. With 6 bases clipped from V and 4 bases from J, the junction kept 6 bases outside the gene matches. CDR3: CASRTGQGAATEAFF. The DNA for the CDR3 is TGTGCCAGCAGAACGGGACAGGGGGCGGCCACTGAAGCTTTCTTT. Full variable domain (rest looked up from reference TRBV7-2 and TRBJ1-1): GAGVSQSPSNKVTEKGKDVELRCDPISGHTALYWYRQSLGQGLEFLIYFQGNSAPDKSGLPSDRFSAERTGGSVSTLTIQRTQQEDSAVYLCASRTGQGAATEAFFGQGTRLTVV.

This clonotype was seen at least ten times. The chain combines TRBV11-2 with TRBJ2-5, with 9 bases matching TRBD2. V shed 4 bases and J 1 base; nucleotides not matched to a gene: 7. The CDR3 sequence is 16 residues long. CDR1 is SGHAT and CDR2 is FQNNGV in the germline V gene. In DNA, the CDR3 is TGTGCCAGCAGCTCTTTCCAGCGGGAGGCCCAAGAGACCCAGTACTTC. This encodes CASSSFQREAQETQYF.

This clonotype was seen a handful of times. CDR3 coding DNA: TGTGCCATCAGTAAGGGACCCCTAGCGGGAAGCACCGGGGAGCTGTTTTTT. Protein: CAISKGPLAGSTGELFF. The chain uses TRBV10-3 and TRBJ2-2, with 9 bases lining up with TRBD2. This CDR3 is built from 17 residues. Germline loops: CDR1 ENHRY, CDR2 SYGVKD. Trimming at V came to 5 bases and at J to 4 bases, leaving 11 bases not matched to a gene.

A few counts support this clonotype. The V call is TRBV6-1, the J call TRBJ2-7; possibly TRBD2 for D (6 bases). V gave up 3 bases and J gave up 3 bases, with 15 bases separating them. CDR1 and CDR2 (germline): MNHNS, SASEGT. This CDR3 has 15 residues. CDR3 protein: CASSDPQRSGYEQYF. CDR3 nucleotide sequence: TGTGCCAGCAGTGATCCCCAGCGTAGCGGCTACGAGCAGTACTTC.

CDR3 sequence reads: CASGRTEAFF. The DNA for the CDR3 is TGTGCCTCCGGGAGGACTGAAGCTTTCTTT. The chain recombines TRBV6-2 or TRBV6-3 with TRBJ1-1; D is unclear. The CDR3 consists of 10 residues. The V gene's germline CDR1 is MNHEY and CDR2 SVGEGT. V shed 11 bases and J shed 5 bases, with 9 bases lying between them.

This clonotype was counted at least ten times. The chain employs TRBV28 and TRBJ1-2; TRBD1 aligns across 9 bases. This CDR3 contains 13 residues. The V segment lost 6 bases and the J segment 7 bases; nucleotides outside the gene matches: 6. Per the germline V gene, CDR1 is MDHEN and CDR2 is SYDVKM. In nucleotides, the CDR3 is TGTGCCAGCAGAGGGACAGGGAAAGGTGGCTACACCTTC. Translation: CASRGTGKGGYTF.

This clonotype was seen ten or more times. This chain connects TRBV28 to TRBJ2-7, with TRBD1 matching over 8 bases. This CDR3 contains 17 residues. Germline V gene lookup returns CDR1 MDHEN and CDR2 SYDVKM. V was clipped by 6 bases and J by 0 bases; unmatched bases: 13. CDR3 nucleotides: TGTGCCAGCAGGACCCGTGTTGCGACAGGGGCCTCCTACGAGCAGTACTTC. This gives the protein CASRTRVATGASYEQYF.